The next 24 T cell receptor beta chains were all read from a single sample in a study of monozygotic twins with inflammatory bowel disease. With the 5' RACE reads reprocessed, TCRdb shows one record per CDR3 protein and no DNA. The sample is made up of some 150,000 distinct CDR3 sequences, and the top ten hold roughly 2.6% of it. Sequencing was done on a sample of blood. The origin of the receptors is a human donor with ulcerative colitis or Crohn's disease, or a healthy co-twin of an affected twin (not recorded which).

The chain links TRBV7-2 to TRBJ2-5; the D call of TRBD1 rests on TCRdb alone, since no DNA is present to check it. The CDR3 is made up of 14 amino acids. Germline V gene data show CDR1 as SGHTA and CDR2 as FQGNSA. The CDR3 loop reads CASSLATDRVTQYF.

The chain links TRBV5-1 to TRBJ2-1; no DNA is available, so the TRBD2 call from TCRdb remains unchecked. The CDR3 is made up of 16 amino acids. Germline V lookup: CDR1 SGHRS, CDR2 YFSETQ. CDR3 sequence: CASSLVGAGGPNEQFF. The full variable domain, with the rest looked up from reference TRBV5-1 and TRBJ2-1, is KAGVTQTPRYLIKTRGQQVTLSCSPISGHRSVSWYQQTPGQGLQFLFEYFSETQRNKGNFPGRFSGRQFSNSRSEMNVSTLELGDSALYLCASSLVGAGGPNEQFFGPGTRLTVL.

The chain is built from TRBV19 and TRBJ1-2. The length of the CDR3 is 11 residues. Per germline, CDR1 LNHDA and CDR2 SQIVND (reference sequence). CDR3 sequence: CASRTENGYTF.

This rearrangement joins TRBV4-3 to TRBJ1-4; no DNA is available, so the TRBD1 call from TCRdb remains unchecked. Germline lookup yields CDR1 LGHNA and CDR2 YSLEER. The CDR3 is 15 residues long. The CDR3 is CASSHPTGGSEKLFF.

This sequence joins TRBV20-1 and TRBJ2-7; the TCRdb call, TRBD1, lacks DNA for checking. Germline CDR1 is DFQATT and CDR2 is SNEGSKA (reference sequence). This CDR3 has 13 amino acids. CDR3 sequence: CSAPRDSRYEQYF.

The V and J genes are TRBV15 and TRBJ2-1; the TRBD2 assignment by TCRdb is unverifiable without DNA. CDR1 is LNHNV and CDR2 is YYDKDF in the germline V gene (reference sequence). CDR3 size: 13 residues. CDR3 loop: CATSRLTSGEQFF. Using reference TRBV15 and TRBJ2-1 for the parts outside the CDR3, the full variable domain is DAMVIQNPRYQVTQFGKPVTLSCSQTLNHNVMYWYQQKSSQAPKLLFHYYDKDFNNEADTPDNFQSRRPNTSFCFLDIRSPGLGDTAMYLCATSRLTSGEQFFGPGTRLTVL.

The chain has TRBV15 and TRBJ2-7; TCRdb names TRBD1, which stays unverified in the absence of DNA. The CDR3 extends over 15 amino acids. Germline CDR1 reads LNHNV; CDR2 reads YYDKDF (reference sequence). Here the CDR3 reads CATSRDRAGTYEQYF.

This chain joins TRBV5-1 and TRBJ1-6; TCRdb designates TRBD1, a call that cannot be tested without DNA. The CDR3 totals 14 residues. Germline V gene data show CDR1 as SGHRS and CDR2 as YFSETQ. CDR3 protein: CASSSGDSNSPLHF.

The chain is built from TRBV4-1 and TRBJ2-1; the D call of TRBD2 rests on TCRdb alone, since no DNA is present to check it. In germline, CDR1 is MGHRA, CDR2 YSYEKL. The length of the CDR3 is 16 residues. This CDR3 reads CASSQGTSGHYNEQFF.

The V gene is TRBV20-1, the J gene TRBJ2-1. This CDR3 region has 11 residues. CDR1 is DFQATT, CDR2 SNEGSKA, per germline (reference sequence). This chain's CDR3 is CSAWSDIEQFF.

This chain uses TRBV20-1 with TRBJ2-2; absent DNA, TCRdb's TRBD1 call cannot be checked. The CDR3 extends over 14 amino acids. CDR1 is DFQATT, CDR2 SNEGSKA, per germline (reference sequence). The CDR3 reads CSVPRQGGTGELFF.

The chain carries TRBV5-8 and TRBJ2-1. The CDR3 spans 17 residues. CDR1 is SGHTS and CDR2 is YDEGEE in the germline V gene. CDR3 sequence reads: CASSLDRGSLGYNEQFF.

The V and J genes are TRBV20-1 and TRBJ2-1; TCRdb calls TRBD1, which cannot be checked without DNA. Per the germline V gene, CDR1 is DFQATT and CDR2 is SNEGSKA (reference sequence). The CDR3 sequence is 14 residues long. This CDR3 is CSARRQVVSNEQFF.

V gene TRBV11-2 combines with J gene TRBJ2-3. Germline CDR1 is SGHAT and CDR2 is FQNNGV. The CDR3 contains 12 residues. The CDR3 reads CASSKDRDTQYF. The full variable domain, rest sourced from reference TRBV11-2 and TRBJ2-3, is EAGVAQSPRYKIIEKRQSVAFWCNPISGHATLYWYQQILGQGPKLLIQFQNNGVVDDSQLPKDRFSAERLKGVDSTLKIQPAKLEDSAVYLCASSKDRDTQYFGPGTRLTVL.

The V call is TRBV23-1, the J call TRBJ2-1; TCRdb calls TRBD1, which cannot be checked without DNA. TRBV23-1 is reported as an ORF; its role is uncertain. This CDR3 has 17 amino acids. The CDR3: CASSQSQGAKTGNEQFF.

The chain recombines TRBV6-2 or TRBV6-3 with TRBJ2-5. Per germline, CDR1 MNHEY and CDR2 SVGEGT. The CDR3 covers 13 residues. The CDR3 sequence: CASSYSREETQYF.

The chain combines TRBV20-1 with TRBJ2-7; the D gene TCRdb calls, TRBD1, cannot be checked with no DNA. CDR3 length: 14 residues. CDR1 is DFQATT and CDR2 is SNEGSKA in the germline V gene (reference sequence). CDR3: CSASPGTGVNEQYF.

The V and J genes are TRBV24-1 and TRBJ2-2. The CDR3 spans 16 residues. The germline gives CDR1 KGHDR, CDR2 SFDVKD. The chain's CDR3 is CATSDLWTENTGELFF.

V and J are TRBV10-3 and TRBJ2-7; TCRdb lists TRBD2, though no DNA is available to test this call. Germline values: CDR1 ENHRY, CDR2 SYGVKD. The CDR3 covers 16 residues. The CDR3 sequence is CAISEWGTSGGYEQYF.

The CDR3 region is CASSLAGSGGTEAFF. The chain uses TRBV11-1 and TRBJ1-1; the TCRdb D gene call, TRBD1, has no DNA to confirm it. CDR3 length equals 15 residues. Germline V gives CDR1 SGHAT, CDR2 FQDESV (reference sequence).

The chain has TRBV5-1 and TRBJ1-1; TCRdb proposes TRBD1, but this gene call is untestable without DNA. The CDR3 totals 13 residues. The germline gives CDR1 SGHRS, CDR2 YFSETQ. The chain's CDR3 is CASSLGQTEGAFF.

The V gene is TRBV11-2, the J gene TRBJ2-2; without DNA, the TCRdb call of TRBD1 cannot be checked. This CDR3 contains 12 residues. Germline assignment: CDR1 SGHAT and CDR2 FQNNGV. The CDR3: CASSPLGGELFF.

The J gene is TRBJ2-7, the V gene TRBV7-9; TCRdb picks TRBD2, but there is no DNA to check that call. The CDR3 loop spans 16 amino acids. The germline gives CDR1 SEHNR, CDR2 FQNEAQ (reference sequence). CDR3 residues: CASSTTGLAGYYEQYF.

The chain couples TRBV5-1 to TRBJ1-6; TCRdb calls TRBD1, which cannot be checked without DNA. The CDR3 is made up of 15 amino acids. Germline CDR1 SGHRS, CDR2 YFSETQ. CDR3 in amino acids: CASSLDVRGNSPLHF.